The rows below give T cell receptor beta chains drawn from one sample of a study of T cell responses to AZD1222 COVID-19 vaccine. Here immunoSEQ multiplex PCR was the method, and the copy in TCRdb shows in-frame clones only, minus some. Of 67,000 or so clones listed, 80% to 85% are singletons. The material sequenced was peripheral blood, taken on day 0 of AZD1222 vaccination. The receptors were sampled from an adult in good health. CDR3s include the opening cysteine and the closing phenylalanine or tryptophan. D genes are given only for firm matches. Clone size is shown for a subset of rows, as once, few, many or a class of expanded clone.

few	TRBV28	TRBD1	TRBJ2-3	TGTGCCAGCAGTCAGGGGGCCGGGACAGATACGCAGTATTTT	CASSQGAGTDTQYF
.	TRBV3-1/TRBV3-2	.	TRBJ1-1	TGTGCCAGCAGCCAAGGAGCACGAGCGAACACTGAAGCTTTCTTT	CASSQGARANTEAFF
few	TRBV30	.	TRBJ2-2	TGTGCCTGGAAAGGGACCGGGGAGCTGTTTTTT	CAWKGTGELFF
.	TRBV6-5	.	TRBJ2-1	TGTGCCAGCAAAAGCAGGGGCTTCGGGCAGTTCTTC	CASKSRGFGQFF
.	TRBV7-3	.	TRBJ1-3	TGTGCCAGCAGCTTAAGTGGAGGGTACGGAAACACCATATATTTT	CASSLSGGYGNTIYF
.	TRBV6-5	.	TRBJ2-3	TGTGCCAGCAGTTACGGGGGCCCAGATACGCAGTATTTT	CASSYGGPDTQYF
.	TRBV28	.	TRBJ1-6	TGTGCCAGCCGAGGGGTCAATTCACCCCTCCACTTT	CASRGVNSPLHF
.	TRBV5-1	.	TRBJ2-1	TGCGCCAGCAGCTTGCCGGTAAGCAATGAGCAGTTCTTC	CASSLPVSNEQFF
.	TRBV11-2	.	TRBJ1-2	TGTGCCAGCAGCTCCCTCCCCCGGACAGCGGAGAACTATGGCTACACCTTC	CASSSLPRTAENYGYTF
.	TRBV6-5	.	TRBJ1-1	TGTGCCAGCAGTTACTCTTGGGTCGCAGACACTGAAGCTTTCTTT	CASSYSWVADTEAFF
.	TRBV5-6	.	TRBJ1-1	TGTGCCAGCAGCTGGGGTGGGGAAGCTTTCTTT	CASSWGGEAFF
.	TRBV24-1	TRBD1	TRBJ2-3	TGTGCCACCAGTACAGGGGGGCTTGGCACAGATACGCAGTATTTT	CATSTGGLGTDTQYF
.	TRBV7-9	TRBD1	TRBJ1-1	TGTGCCAGCAGCTTTGGACAGGGGAACACTGAAGCTTTCTTT	CASSFGQGNTEAFF
.	TRBV28	.	TRBJ1-1	TGTGCCAGCAGTTCCCCGGGGGTTCGTGGGACTGAAGCTTTCTTT	CASSSPGVRGTEAFF
.	TRBV19	TRBD2	TRBJ2-2	TGTGCCAGTGCACTAGCGGGGGGGTACGGGGAGCTGTTTTTT	CASALAGGYGELFF
.	TRBV6-1	TRBD2	TRBJ2-7	TGTGCCAGCAGACTCGCTGGGGGGGAAGAGCAGTACTTC	CASRLAGGEEQYF
.	TRBV19	TRBD1	TRBJ2-7	TGTGCCAGTAGTGAAGGACAGGGGGTCACCCGGGTCTACGAGCAGTACTTC	CASSEGQGVTRVYEQYF
.	TRBV9	TRBD1	TRBJ2-1	TGTGCCAGCAGCGTGGGGACAGGGAACAATGAGCAGTTCTTC	CASSVGTGNNEQFF
few	TRBV7-9	.	TRBJ1-4	TGTGCCAGCAGCTCGGGGCTTACTAGGCTAACTAATGAAAAACTGTTTTTT	CASSSGLTRLTNEKLFF
.	TRBV24-1	.	TRBJ1-2	TGTGCCACCAGTGATCAAGGGTGGTATGGCTACACCTTC	CATSDQGWYGYTF
.	TRBV2	TRBD2	TRBJ2-2	TGTGCCAGCAGCGCCGATTTAGCGGGGGGCGGGGAGCTGTTTTTT	CASSADLAGGGELFF
.	TRBV7-9	.	TRBJ1-6	TGTGCCAGCAGCTTAACCCGGCAGACAAATTCACCCCTCCACTTT	CASSLTRQTNSPLHF
.	TRBV7-2	.	TRBJ1-1	TGTGCCAGCAGCTTATTGGCAGCGAGCACTGAAGCTTTCTTT	CASSLLAASTEAFF
once	TRBV11-2	.	TRBJ2-5	TGTGCCAGCAGCTCGGACCCCCAAGAGACCCAGTACTTC	CASSSDPQETQYF
.	TRBV10-2	.	TRBJ1-2	TGCGCCAGCAGTGAGACAGCGACGTTAAGCTACACCTTC	CASSETATLSYTF
.	TRBV2	.	TRBJ2-1	TGTGCCAGCGGCCGGGACTCCTCCTACAATGAGCAGTTCTTC	CASGRDSSYNEQFF
.	TRBV30	.	TRBJ1-5	TGTGCCTGGAGTCCTCGAGGGGATCAGCCCCAGCATTTT	CAWSPRGDQPQHF
few	TRBV7-9	.	TRBJ1-5	TGTGCCAGCAGCCCGATTGATAGCAATCAGCCCCAGCATTTT	CASSPIDSNQPQHF